The clone carrying this T cell receptor (beta chain) appeared a few times. What it binds is not known. The method was immunoSEQ multiplex PCR; TCRdb's version includes in-frame clones alone and lacks a portion of them. Of over 100,000 clones detected, 80% to 95% appear once; the ten largest clones hold about 0.27%. This sample stems from a study of T cell repertoires and HLA-DP antigens. As for the study in general: One alloantigen had around nine groove amino acid differences from self, the other one.

Sequencing was done on a sample of CD4+ T cells from PBMCs. The clonotype was recovered from a woman aged 18-29 years in good health and CMV-seronegative.

This CDR3 is CATSWRGARSYNEQFF. The CDR3 DNA follows: TGTGCCACCAGCTGGAGGGGGGCCCGATCCTACAATGAGCAGTTCTTC. This sequence joins TRBV15 and TRBJ2-1; D possibly matches TRBD1 or TRBD2 (6 bases each). Trimming took off 5 bases at V and 1 base at J, with 15 bases between the two ends. The CDR3 has 16 amino acids. Looked up from germline, CDR1 is LNHNV and CDR2 is YYDKDF (reference sequence).